This TCR beta chain derives from a study of blood T cell repertoires in COVID-19. Study summary: T cells, B-cell-depleted T cells, or PBMCs supplied cDNA or gDNA.

In the authors' methods: By means of reference gene primer amplification, nucleated cell counts were estimated. The data were produced by immunoSEQ multiplex PCR, yet TCRdb's version contains in-frame clones alone and is incomplete. That table supplies the V and J calls and clone size; D and trimming were determined from the DNA. The data contain about 160,000 clones, 81% of them singletons. The V and J ends lost 6 bases and 2 bases, in that order; junction bases with no gene match: 8. Germline loops: CDR1 SQVTM, CDR2 ANQGSEA. The CDR3 spans 15 residues. The rearrangement links TRBV29-1 to TRBJ2-4; 9 bases are shared with TRBD1. This clonotype was sampled from a man in his fifties or sixties with active or convalescent COVID-19. The sample consisted of peripheral blood. CDR3 nucleotides: TGCAGCGTAGCAGGACAGGGGAGTACCAAAAACATTCAGTACTTC. This translates into CSVAGQGSTKNIQYF. Full variable domain (rest looked up from reference TRBV29-1 and TRBJ2-4): SAVISQKPSRDICQRGTSLTIQCQVDSQVTMMFWYRQQPGQSLTLIATANQGSEATYESGFVIDKFPISRPNLTFSTLTVSNMSPEDSSIYLCSVAGQGSTKNIQYFGAGTRLSVL.